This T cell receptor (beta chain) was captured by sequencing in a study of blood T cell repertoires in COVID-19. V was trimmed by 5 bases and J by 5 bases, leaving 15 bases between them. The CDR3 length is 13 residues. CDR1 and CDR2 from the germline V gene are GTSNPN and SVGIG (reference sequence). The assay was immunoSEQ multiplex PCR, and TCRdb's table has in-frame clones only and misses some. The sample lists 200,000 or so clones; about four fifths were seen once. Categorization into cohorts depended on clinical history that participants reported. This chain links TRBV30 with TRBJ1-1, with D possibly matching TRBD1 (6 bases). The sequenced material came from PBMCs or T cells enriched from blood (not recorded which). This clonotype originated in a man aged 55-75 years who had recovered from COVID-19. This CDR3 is CAWSREGETEAFF. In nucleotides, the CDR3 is TGTGCCTGGTCCCGGGAGGGGGAGACTGAAGCTTTCTTT.